The 9 T cell receptor beta chains given below trace back to one sample, sequenced in a study of beta chain features in type 1 diabetes. Of the isolated RNA, all was reverse transcribed, and so the sequenced material was expressed TCRB transcripts. Measured with immunoSEQ multiplex PCR; TCRdb has only the in-frame clones, and not every one. The sample carries 250,000 to 300,000 clones, approximately 24% recorded once. Overall study findings and caveats: Type 1 diabetes patients had TCRB CDR3s that were shorter (moderately but significantly so) in all four CD4+ subsets.

No antigen is known for these receptors. The sample taken for sequencing was naive CD4+ T cells from blood. These TCRs come from a woman in her twenties or thirties with type 1 diabetes.

This clone came up a few times. The chain links TRBV19 to TRBJ2-1; 13 nucleotides line up with TRBD2. The CDR3 extends over 14 amino acids. Germline V lookup: CDR1 LNHDA, CDR2 SQIVND (reference sequence). The trim removed 5 bases at V and 15 bases at J, leaving 10 bases unmatched. In DNA form, the CDR3 reads TGTGCCAGTAGTCCGAAACTAGCGGGAGGGCCTAGGTTCTTC. It specifies CASSPKLAGGPRFF.

The V and J genes are TRBV18 and TRBJ2-7, with TRBD1 identical over 7 bases. CDR1 is KGHSH, CDR2 LQKENI, per germline. After removal of 2 bases from V and 3 bases from J, the junction contained 4 bases not matched to a gene. The CDR3 has 14 amino acids. The CDR3: CASSPRQGIYEQYF. The DNA for the CDR3 is TGTGCCAGCTCACCAAGACAGGGAATCTACGAGCAGTACTTC.

This clone was seen a handful of times. This chain links TRBV6-5 with TRBJ2-7; 7 bases map to TRBD1. CDR1 and CDR2 (germline): MNHEY, SVGAGI. This CDR3 is 14 amino acids long. V was pared by 1 base and J by 4 bases, with 4 bases of the junction left unmatched. The CDR3 spells CASSYYRGFYEQYF. In DNA, the CDR3 is TGTGCCAGCAGTTACTACAGGGGTTTTTACGAGCAGTACTTC.

This clone was counted a few times. V gene TRBV30 combines with J gene TRBJ2-2; a weak D match, TRBD1 (5 bases). There are 13 residues in the CDR3. Trimming left V 0 bases short and J 9 bases short, with 11 bases between. Germline V CDR1 and CDR2: GTSNPN, SVGIG (reference sequence). The CDR3 is CAWSVQGSRELFF. The CDR3 bases are TGTGCCTGGAGTGTTCAGGGTTCTAGGGAGCTGTTTTTT.

The chain joins TRBV9 to TRBJ2-3; the D gene is possibly TRBD2 (5 bases). The CDR3 spans 14 residues. Looked up from germline, CDR1 is SGDLS and CDR2 is YYNGEE. V was trimmed by 9 bases and J by 3 bases, leaving 17 bases between them. CDR3 bases: TGTGCCACCCCAGCGGAGGAGACTACAGATACGCAGTATTTT. Its protein is CATPAEETTDTQYF. Complete variable domain (other parts from reference TRBV9 and TRBJ2-3): DSGVTQTPKHLITATGQRVTLRCSPRSGDLSVYWYQQSLDQGLQFLIQYYNGEERAKGNILERFSAQQFPDLHSELNLSSLELGDSALYFCATPAEETTDTQYFGPGTRLTVL.

The chain employs TRBV7-8 and TRBJ1-5, with D possibly matching TRBD1 (6 bases). Germline values: CDR1 SGHVS, CDR2 FQNEAQ. The CDR3 is made up of 15 amino acids. V shed 0 bases and J shed 3 bases, with 9 bases lying between them. The DNA for the CDR3 is TGTGCCAGCAGCTTAGCAAGGGGGTTCAATCAGCCCCAGCATTTT. This codes for CASSLARGFNQPQHF.

The genes are TRBV5-1 and TRBJ2-7; D is perhaps TRBD2 (8 bases). This CDR3 has 15 amino acids. The V end lost 4 bases, the J end lost 4 bases, and 18 bases lay between the germline ends. Per the germline V gene, CDR1 is SGHRS and CDR2 is YFSETQ. The CDR3: CASSPTGGGEYEQYF. Written as DNA, the CDR3 is TGCGCCAGCAGCCCGACGGGAGGGGGCGAGTACGAGCAGTACTTC. Full variable domain (outside the CDR3, taken from reference TRBV5-1 and TRBJ2-7): KAGVTQTPRYLIKTRGQQVTLSCSPISGHRSVSWYQQTPGQGLQFLFEYFSETQRNKGNFPGRFSGRQFSNSRSEMNVSTLELGDSALYLCASSPTGGGEYEQYFGPGTRLTVT.

The sample holds a few counts of this clone. This chain connects TRBV5-1 to TRBJ2-7, with TRBD2 matching 8 bases. Germline assignment: CDR1 SGHRS and CDR2 YFSETQ. J was trimmed by 3 bases and V by 2 bases; bases with no gene match: 4. This CDR3 region has 14 residues. The CDR3 region has the DNA TGCGCCAGCAGCTTAGCGGGAGAGGACTACGAGCAGTACTTC. This codes for CASSLAGEDYEQYF.

The CDR3: CASSENTYTDTQYF. The CDR3 DNA reads TGTGCCAGCAGTGAAAATACTTACACAGATACGCAGTATTTT. The genes are TRBV25-1 and TRBJ2-3; D not certain. This CDR3 spans 14 amino acids. Per the germline V gene, CDR1 is MGHDK and CDR2 is SYGVNS. V was clipped by 2 bases and J by 2 bases, with 8 bases between them.